This TCR beta chain was observed in a study of CD8 T cells in Susac syndrome. RNA in amounts of about 0.5 to 1 ug was reverse transcribed with random hexamers. Multiplex immunoSEQ PCR targeted 54 Vbeta and 13 Jbeta TCR beta segments. TCRdb processed the immunoSEQ multiplex PCR reads anew with MiXCR; each CDR3 protein has one entry. The sample holds about 400,000 distinct CDR3 sequences, approximately 85% seen once. Multiple sclerosis controls were treatment-naive patients with stable or active relapsing-remitting disease. Through negative isolation, CD4+ and CD8+ T cells were obtained, while TEMRA cells were enriched using FACS. This CDR3 has 15 amino acids. Germline-derived CDR1 and CDR2 are SGHRS and YFSETQ. Trimming took off 0 bases at V and 3 bases at J, with 10 bases between the two ends.

This chain connects TRBV5-1 to TRBJ1-5; D is ambiguous. Input material: CD8+ T cells from PBMCs. The TCR sequence derives from a human donor with multiple sclerosis. CDR3 DNA sequence: TGCGCCAGCAGCTTGGCCGGTGGCTTCAATCAGCCCCAGCATTTT. It codes for CASSLAGGFNQPQHF.